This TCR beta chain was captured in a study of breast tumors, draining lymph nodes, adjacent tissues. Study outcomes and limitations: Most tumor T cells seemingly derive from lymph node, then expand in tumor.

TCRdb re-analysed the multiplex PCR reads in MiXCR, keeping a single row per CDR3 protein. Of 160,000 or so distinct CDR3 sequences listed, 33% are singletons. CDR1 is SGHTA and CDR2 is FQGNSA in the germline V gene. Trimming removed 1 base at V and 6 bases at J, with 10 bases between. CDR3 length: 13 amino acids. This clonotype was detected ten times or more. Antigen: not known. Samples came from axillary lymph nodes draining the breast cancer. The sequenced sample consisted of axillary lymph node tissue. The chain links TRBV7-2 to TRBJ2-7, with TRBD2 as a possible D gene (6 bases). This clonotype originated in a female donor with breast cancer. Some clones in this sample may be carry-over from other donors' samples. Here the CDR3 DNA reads TGTGCCAGCAGCTTAGTAGACGGGGGCGAGCAGTACTTC. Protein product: CASSLVDGGEQYF.